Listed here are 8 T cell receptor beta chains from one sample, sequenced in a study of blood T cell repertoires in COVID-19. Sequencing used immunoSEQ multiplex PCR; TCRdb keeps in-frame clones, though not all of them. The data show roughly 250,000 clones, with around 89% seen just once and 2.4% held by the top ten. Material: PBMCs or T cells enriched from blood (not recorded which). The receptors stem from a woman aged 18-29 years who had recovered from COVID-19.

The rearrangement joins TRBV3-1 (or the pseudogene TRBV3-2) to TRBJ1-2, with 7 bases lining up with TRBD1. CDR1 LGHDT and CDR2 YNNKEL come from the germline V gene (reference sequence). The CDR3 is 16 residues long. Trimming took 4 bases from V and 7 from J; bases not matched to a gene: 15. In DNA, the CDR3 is TGTGCCAGCAGCCCCTCAGAACTTGAAGGGGGCAGTGGCTACACCTTC. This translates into CASSPSELEGGSGYTF.

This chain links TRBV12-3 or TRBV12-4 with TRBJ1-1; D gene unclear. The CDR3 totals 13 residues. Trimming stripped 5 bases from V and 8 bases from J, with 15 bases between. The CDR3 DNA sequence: TGTGCCAGCAGTCCGGAACTGACAAAGGAAGCTTTCTTT. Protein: CASSPELTKEAFF.

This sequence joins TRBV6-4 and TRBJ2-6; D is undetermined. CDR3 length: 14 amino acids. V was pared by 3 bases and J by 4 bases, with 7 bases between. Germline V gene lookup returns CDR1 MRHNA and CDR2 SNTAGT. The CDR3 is CASSEGPGANVLTF. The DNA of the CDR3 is TGTGCCAGCAGTGAGGGCCCCGGGGCCAACGTCCTGACTTTC.

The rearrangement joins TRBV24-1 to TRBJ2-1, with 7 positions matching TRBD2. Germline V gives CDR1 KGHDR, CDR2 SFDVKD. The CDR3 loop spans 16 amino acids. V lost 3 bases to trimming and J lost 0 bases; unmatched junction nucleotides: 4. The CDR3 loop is CATSDHGGSSYNEQFF. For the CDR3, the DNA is TGTGCCACCAGTGATCACGGCGGGAGCTCCTACAATGAGCAGTTCTTC.

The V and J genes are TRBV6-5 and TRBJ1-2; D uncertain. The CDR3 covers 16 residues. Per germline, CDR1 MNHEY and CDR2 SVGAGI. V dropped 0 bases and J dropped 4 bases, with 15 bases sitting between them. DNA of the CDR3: TGTGCCAGCAGTTACTCCGCCGGGCGGCGGGGCTATGGCTACACCTTC. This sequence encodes CASSYSAGRRGYGYTF.

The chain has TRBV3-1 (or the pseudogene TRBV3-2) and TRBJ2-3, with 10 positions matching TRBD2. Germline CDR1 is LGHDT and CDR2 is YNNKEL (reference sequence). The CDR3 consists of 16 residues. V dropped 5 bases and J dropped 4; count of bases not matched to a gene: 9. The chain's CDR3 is CASSARGSGGADTQYF. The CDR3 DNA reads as TGTGCCAGCAGCGCCCGCGGAAGCGGGGGGGCAGATACGCAGTATTTT.

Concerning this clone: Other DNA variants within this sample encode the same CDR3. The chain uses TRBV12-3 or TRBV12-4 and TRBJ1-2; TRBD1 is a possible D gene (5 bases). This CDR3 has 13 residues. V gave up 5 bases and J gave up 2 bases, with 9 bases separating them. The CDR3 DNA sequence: TGTGCCAGCAGTCCAGACAGCAACTATGGCTACACCTTC. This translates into CASSPDSNYGYTF.

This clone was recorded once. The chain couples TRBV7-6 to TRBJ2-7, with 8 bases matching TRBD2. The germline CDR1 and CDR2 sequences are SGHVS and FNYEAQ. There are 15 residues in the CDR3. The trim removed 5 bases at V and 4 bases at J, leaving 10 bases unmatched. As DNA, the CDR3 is TGTGCCAGCAGCCCGCCGGGACTAGGGGGATACGAGCAGTACTTC. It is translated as CASSPPGLGGYEQYF.